What follows describes a single T cell receptor beta chain. Its antigen is unknown. These data come from a study of cytomegalovirus exposure and HLA in healthy donors. Whole-study results and caveats: A classifier reportedly called cytomegalovirus status with high sensitivity and specificity. A few V segments could not be told apart, such as TRBV6-2 and TRBV6-3, and were left out. Presence/absence comparisons presumed near-even sequencing depth among donors.

Per the germline V gene, CDR1 is MDHEN and CDR2 is SYDVKM. The V and J ends lost 5 bases and 0 bases, in that order; junction bases with no gene match: 13. The CDR3 consists of 18 residues. The PCR contained 60 Vbeta and 13 Jbeta primers. Sequenced by immunoSEQ multiplex PCR; TCRdb stores in-frame clones only, minus some. The table has roughly 160,000 clones, 85% seen once. The sequence was collected from a boy between 2 and 10 years old in good health and CMV-seronegative. Input material: PBMCs. The rearrangement links TRBV28 to TRBJ1-3, with 7 bases fitting TRBD1. The CDR3 loop reads CASSHLRDSFLSGNTIYF. In DNA form, the CDR3 reads TGTGCCAGCAGTCACCTTCGGGACAGCTTTCTCTCTGGAAACACCATATATTTT.